This T cell receptor beta chain is from a study of Graves' ophthalmopathy and Graves' hyperthyroidism. Study information: At the time of initial diagnosis and before any treatment, peripheral blood was collected.

The study amplified TCR beta CDR3 regions using RNA transcripts. HTBI primers served in a first-round RT-PCR, which a second-round multiplex PCR followed. A single record per CDR3 protein comes from TCRdb applying MiXCR to the multiplex PCR reads. The sample lists about 500,000 distinct CDR3 sequences, under 15% occurring once. Overall study results and limits: The 13-signature model separated ophthalmopathy from stable hyperthyroidism at 85% to 90% sensitivity and about 81% specificity.

No donor had other autoimmune disease, uncontrolled infection, pregnancy or lactation. In regard to this clonotype: Its antigen is currently unknown.

This CDR3 has 16 residues. In germline, CDR1 is MGHRA, CDR2 YSYEKL. Trimming took off 6 bases at V and 5 bases at J, with 22 bases between the two ends. The TCR was taken from a woman aged 30 to 39 with Graves' ophthalmopathy. This chain connects TRBV4-1 to TRBJ1-1, with D tentatively TRBD1 (6 bases). Specimen: blood. The CDR3 here is CASSIGQGMWKTEAFF. The CDR3 DNA follows: TGCGCCAGCAGTATCGGTCAGGGGATGTGGAAGACTGAAGCTTTCTTT.